This T cell receptor beta chain stems from a study of OX40 agonist ivuxolimab in advanced cancers. Study as a whole: An anti-OX40 (CD134) antibody with agonistic activity, ivuxolimab, was administered to patients. Study findings and constraints: In general, CD8+ T cells held more expanded clones than CD4+ did, on average.

TCRdb keeps only in-frame clones here, not all; method: immunoSEQ multiplex PCR. Found here are 80,000 to 85,000 clones, 80% to 90% of them singletons; the top ten hold 6.6%. For this clone: Its antigen remains unidentified.

CDR3 length equals 15 residues. V shed 1 base and J shed 10 bases, with 17 bases lying between them. Germline V gene lookup returns CDR1 MGHRA and CDR2 YSYEKL. The chain has TRBV4-1 and TRBJ2-1, with D maybe TRBD1 (6 bases). Sequencing used CD4+ or CD8+ T cells sorted from blood, obtained in a trial of the OX40 agonist ivuxolimab. This TCR was sampled from an adult with an advanced solid tumor such as melanoma, head and neck, liver or kidney cancer. The CDR3, as DNA: TGCGCCAGCAGCCAAGTATTGGGGGCTGGTGGCGAGCAGTTCTTC. Translated: CASSQVLGAGGEQFF.